This TCR beta chain was obtained from a study of blood T cell repertoires in COVID-19. The repertoire was sequenced with immunoSEQ multiplex PCR; TCRdb's copy has only in-frame clones and lacks some. The repertoire holds around 370,000 clones, with 88% as singletons. Germline V CDR1 and CDR2: SGHNT, YYREEE (reference sequence). The CDR3 runs 18 residues. Trimming cost V 3 bases and J 6 bases; bases outside gene matches: 17. The origin of this receptor is a woman in her 70s with COVID-19, enrolled during active disease. The sample consisted of peripheral blood. This chain joins TRBV5-4 and TRBJ1-5; 8 nucleotides align to TRBD1. The CDR3 is CASSSHGQGGSSSQPQHF. In nucleotides, the CDR3 is TGTGCCAGCAGCTCCCATGGACAGGGTGGGTCAAGTAGTCAGCCCCAGCATTTT.